These 21 T cell receptor beta chains originate from one sample sequenced in a study of molecular identifiers for immune sequencing clone quantification. TCRdb re-analysed the PCR reads in MiXCR, keeping a single row per CDR3 protein. The sample includes over 85,000 distinct CDR3 sequences, 21% of them seen just once. The sequencing sample was made of naive CD8+ T cells from blood, with Jurkat cell RNA spiked in. Subset in this sample: FACS-sorted CD8+CD4-CCR7+CD45RA+ naive T cells. The receptors come from a human donor in good health. Some libraries in this study had Jurkat cell RNA spiked in.

With respect to this clonotype: A read error may be the cause here, since a much bigger clone is one base away. The rearrangement links TRBV7-9 to TRBJ2-2, with D perhaps matching TRBD2 (6 bases). The length of the CDR3 is 19 residues. The germline gives CDR1 SEHNR, CDR2 FQNEAQ (reference sequence). This CDR3 reads CANSPPLLGAGLNTGELFF. Written as DNA, the CDR3 is TGTGCCAACAGCCCGCCTCTTCTAGGTGCGGGACTGAACACCGGGGAGCTGTTTTTT.

This clonotype was seen repeatedly, ten times or more. V and J are TRBV7-2 and TRBJ2-7, with 8 bases aligning to TRBD1. CDR3 size: 14 residues. Per germline, CDR1 SGHTA and CDR2 FQGNSA. V shed 4 bases, J shed 3 bases, and the junction held 5 bases outside the gene matches. CDR3 in DNA: TGTGCCAGCAGCTCGCGGGGACAGGACTACGAGCAGTACTTC. The encoded protein is CASSSRGQDYEQYF.

There are many counts of this clonotype. This chain connects TRBV5-1 to TRBJ2-1; D may match TRBD1 or TRBD2 (6 bases each). V lost 3 bases to trimming and J lost 4 bases, with 11 bases between them. From germline, CDR1 is SGHRS and CDR2 YFSETQ. The CDR3 sequence is 14 residues long. This CDR3 reads CASSSGDTYNEQFF. The CDR3 DNA sequence: TGCGCCAGCAGCTCGGGGGACACATACAATGAGCAGTTCTTC.

This clonotype has ten or more counts. The rearrangement links TRBV5-6 to TRBJ2-3, with TRBD1 matching 9 bases. Germline CDR1 is SGHDT and CDR2 is YYEEEE. V shed 2 bases, J shed 3 bases, and the junction held 4 bases outside the gene matches. The CDR3 contains 15 residues. The CDR3 nucleotides read TGTGCCAGCAGCTTCGGGACAGGGATAACAGATACGCAGTATTTT. This encodes CASSFGTGITDTQYF.

This sequence joins TRBV29-1 and TRBJ2-7; 12 nucleotides match TRBD2. This CDR3 has 12 residues. With 6 bases clipped from V and 6 bases from J, the junction kept 3 bases outside the gene matches. Germline CDR1 is SQVTM and CDR2 is ANQGSEA. CDR3 protein: CSVWTSGIEQYF. As DNA, the CDR3 is TGCAGCGTCTGGACTAGCGGGATCGAGCAGTACTTC.

In its sample, this clonotype was seen a few times. The chain is built from TRBV6-2 or TRBV6-3 and TRBJ2-3; no firm D call. V was clipped by 6 bases and J by 4 bases, with 14 bases between them. The CDR3 contains 14 residues. Germline V CDR1 and CDR2: MNHEY, SVGEGT. The CDR3 sequence: CASSWTSSPDTQYF. DNA of the CDR3: TGTGCCAGCAGCTGGACCTCCTCCCCAGATACGCAGTATTTT.

This clonotype was seen at least ten times. The J gene is TRBJ2-7, the V gene TRBV5-6; D remains ambiguous. This CDR3 region has 14 residues. Germline V gives CDR1 SGHDT, CDR2 YYEEEE. V lost 2 bases, J lost 1 base, and 10 bases lay in between. The CDR3 region is CASSFPGPSYEQYF. Written as DNA, the CDR3 is TGTGCCAGCAGCTTCCCGGGCCCTTCCTACGAGCAGTACTTC.

The count of this clonotype is one. Since a much larger clone is just one base distant, this may be a read error. The chain carries TRBV6-5 and TRBJ2-7; D is unresolved. The CDR3 loop spans 14 amino acids. From germline, CDR1 is MNHEY and CDR2 SVGAGI. Trimming removed 0 bases from V and 5 bases from J, with 11 bases in between. The CDR3 reads CASSYSGPTDEQYF. DNA of the CDR3: TGTGCCAGCAGTTACTCGGGCCCCACGGACGAGCAGTACTTC.

This clonotype was counted only a few times. A much larger clone lies a single base off, so this may be a read error. The chain recombines TRBV3-1 with TRBJ2-7; 8 bases align to TRBD2. Germline V CDR1 and CDR2: LGHDT, YNNKEL (reference sequence). The CDR3 has 14 amino acids. The CDR3 DNA reads TGTGCCAGCAGCGATAGCGGGGACTCCTACGGGCAGTACTTC. This sequence encodes CASSDSGDSYGQYF.

This clonotype occurred many times. J is TRBJ1-1 and V is TRBV25-1; 8 nucleotides line up with TRBD1. CDR3 length: 18 amino acids. Germline-derived CDR1 and CDR2 are MGHDK and SYGVNS. The V gene end was trimmed by 4 bases and the J gene end by 5 bases; junction bases not matched to a gene: 18. The CDR3 loop reads CASSARTGSSNRRTEAFF. The CDR3 DNA follows: TGTGCCAGCAGTGCCCGGACAGGGTCGTCAAATCGGAGAACTGAAGCTTTCTTT. The entire variable domain, with the rest obtained from reference TRBV25-1 and TRBJ1-1, is as follows: EADIYQTPRYLVIGTGKKITLECSQTMGHDKMYWYQQDPGMELHLIHYSYGVNSTEKGDLSSESTVSRIRTEHFPLTLESARPSHTSQYLCASSARTGSSNRRTEAFFGQGTRLTVV.

The chain links TRBV5-4 to TRBJ2-1, with D unclear. The CDR3 loop spans 15 amino acids. Germline assignment: CDR1 SGHNT and CDR2 YYREEE (reference sequence). V lost 2 bases and J lost 0, with 9 bases in between. CDR3 coding DNA: TGTGCCAGCAGCTTTGGCACCTACTCCTACAATGAGCAGTTCTTC. Translated: CASSFGTYSYNEQFF.

Concerning this clonotype itself: One base away lies a much larger clone, so this may be a sequencing read error. The chain combines TRBV19 with TRBJ2-4, with TRBD1 matching over 12 bases. The germline V gene encodes CDR1 LNHDA and CDR2 SQIVND (reference sequence). This CDR3 region has 15 residues. DNA of the CDR3: TGTGCCACAGGGACAGGGGGCAGAGCCAAAGACATTCAGTACTTC. Encoded protein: CATGTGGRAKDIQYF.

Points on this clonotype: A much larger clone sits a single nucleotide away, making a read error possible. The chain recombines TRBV19 with TRBJ2-3, with a tentative D call TRBD1 (5 bases). The DNA end favors TRBJ1-5, so the J call may be wrong. Germline values: CDR1 LNHDA, CDR2 SQIVND (reference sequence). The CDR3 consists of 15 residues. CDR3: CASRPGTRSPDTQHF. For the CDR3, the DNA is TGTGCCAGTAGGCCCGGGACTAGATCCCCAGATACGCAGCATTTT.

This clonotype has at least ten counts. The chain links TRBV4-3 to TRBJ1-2, with a weak D call TRBD1 (5 bases). Germline lookup yields CDR1 LGHNA and CDR2 YSLEER. The CDR3 covers 15 residues. V was shortened by 0 bases and J by 8 bases, with 16 bases between the two germline ends. Here the CDR3 DNA reads TGCGCCAGCAGCCAAGACCGGGGCATCCTTGACGGCTACACCTTC. It specifies CASSQDRGILDGYTF.

A note on this clonotype: This may stem from a read error, because a much larger clone lies one nucleotide away. The V gene is TRBV27, the J gene TRBJ2-5, with 7 nucleotides matching TRBD2. Germline CDR1 MNHEY, CDR2 SMNVEV (reference sequence). The CDR3 has 14 amino acids. In DNA form, the CDR3 reads TGTGCCAGCAGTTTAAGCGGGGACCAAGGGACCCAGTACTTC. The encoded protein is CASSLSGDQGTQYF.

This clonotype was observed a few times. This rearrangement joins TRBV30 to TRBJ1-2; D may be TRBD1 (5 bases). Germline loops: CDR1 GTSNPN, CDR2 SVGIG (reference sequence). This CDR3 has 14 amino acids. Trimming took 2 bases from V and 1 from J, leaving 11 bases between them. The CDR3 DNA sequence: TGTGCCTGGAGTCCGGGACGGGTTAACTATGGCTACACCTTC. This codes for CAWSPGRVNYGYTF.

The chain employs TRBV4-1 and TRBJ2-2; 7 nucleotides match TRBD2. V was pared by 1 base and J by 6 bases, with 5 bases of the junction left unmatched. The germline gives CDR1 MGHRA, CDR2 YSYEKL. The CDR3 runs 15 residues. CDR3 bases: TGCGCCAGCAGCCAAGTTGAACGGGGGGCCGGGGAGCTGTTTTTT. It codes for CASSQVERGAGELFF.

Regarding this clonotype: Being one base from a much bigger clone, this may be a read error. V usage is TRBV29-1 and J usage is TRBJ1-5; tentative D call: TRBD1 (6 bases). Germline assignment: CDR1 SQVTM and CDR2 ANQGSEA. The germline V and J ends were trimmed by 6 bases and 3 bases, with 12 bases remaining between them. The CDR3 extends over 13 amino acids. The CDR3 sequence: CSVSAGDNQPQHF. DNA for the CDR3: TGCAGCGTGTCTGCAGGGGACAATCAGCCCCAGCATTTT.

This clonotype has a count of ten or more. J is TRBJ2-3 and V is TRBV9, with TRBD2 matching over 10 bases. J gave up 1 base and V 5 bases, and 4 bases lay outside the gene matches. The CDR3 runs 15 residues. The germline CDR1 and CDR2 sequences are SGDLS and YYNGEE. CDR3 bases: TGTGCCAGCAGTCCAGGACTAGCGGGCACAGATACGCAGTATTTT. The encoded protein is CASSPGLAGTDTQYF.

This clonotype was observed at least ten times. This chain links TRBV7-6 with TRBJ2-3; D is possibly TRBD1 (6 bases). The V gene lost 4 bases and the J gene lost 2 bases, with 13 bases spanning the gap. The CDR3 is made up of 15 amino acids. Germline assignment: CDR1 SGHVS and CDR2 FNYEAQ. CDR3 residues: CASSWTAIPTDTQYF. The CDR3 bases are TGTGCCAGCAGCTGGACAGCGATCCCCACAGATACGCAGTATTTT.

The chain joins TRBV6-5 to TRBJ2-4; 9 bases are a match to TRBD1. V shed 7 bases and J 8 bases; nucleotides not matched to a gene: 15. The CDR3 spans 16 residues. The germline gives CDR1 MNHEY, CDR2 SVGAGI. CDR3: CASKSEPGQGKDIQYF. The DNA of the CDR3 is TGTGCCAGCAAATCCGAACCGGGACAGGGAAAAGACATTCAGTACTTC.